One and the same sample provided the 4 T cell receptor beta chains below, sequenced in a study of shared clonotypes between healthy human individuals (TCRdb year 2020). For the CD8 naive samples, CD45RO-negative cells were positively selected for CCR7, yielding a CD45RA+CCR7+ population from which TemRA cells were excluded. The library was produced with the immunoSEQ multiplex PCR assay. This immuneACCESS table, as held by TCRdb, lists in-frame sequences with V and J called but not all clones. Of the missing ones, under half trace to an unresolved V gene in checked studies; the others have no known cause. The sample contains almost 700,000 clones, around 90% of them found a single time. The ten largest make up about 24% of the sample. The sample comprised naive CD8+ T cells sorted from blood. This specimen's cell subset or site label, interpreted: CD45RA+CCR7+. These receptors all come from a young man in good health.

This sequence joins TRBV18 and TRBJ1-1; D call uncertain. The CDR3 spans 15 residues. V lost 2 bases and J lost 0, with 10 bases in between. In germline, CDR1 is KGHSH, CDR2 LQKENI. CDR3 in amino acids: CASSPDGLVNTEAFF. DNA for the CDR3: TGTGCCAGCTCACCAGATGGTTTAGTGAACACTGAAGCTTTCTTT.

The rearrangement joins TRBV6-5 to TRBJ2-7; TRBD2 matches at 10 bases. The V segment lost 0 bases and the J segment 2 bases; nucleotides outside the gene matches: 4. From germline, CDR1 is MNHEY and CDR2 SVGAGI. The CDR3 runs 16 residues. The CDR3 DNA reads as TGTGCCAGCAGTTACTCGCCGCTAGCGGGAGCCTACGAGCAGTACTTC. This sequence encodes CASSYSPLAGAYEQYF.

The V call is TRBV7-6, the J call TRBJ2-1; the match to TRBD2 covers 10 bases. This CDR3 has 15 amino acids. J lost 10 bases, V lost 1 base, and 7 bases had no gene match. CDR1 SGHVS and CDR2 FNYEAQ come from the germline V gene. The DNA of the CDR3 is TGTGCCAGCAGCTTAGTCGCTAGCGGGAGTGGGGAGCAGTTCTTC. Its protein product is CASSLVASGSGEQFF.

Turning to this clone: The junction differs from germline at one of its ends, possibly a read error. This rearrangement joins TRBV7-2 to TRBJ2-7, with D perhaps TRBD2 (5 bases). Germline V gene sequence: CDR1 SGHTA, CDR2 FQGNSA. The CDR3 has 14 residues. The DNA of the CDR3 is TGTGCCAGCAGCCTAGCTGAGGGAACGTACGAGCAGTACTTC. Its protein is CASSLAEGTYEQYF.